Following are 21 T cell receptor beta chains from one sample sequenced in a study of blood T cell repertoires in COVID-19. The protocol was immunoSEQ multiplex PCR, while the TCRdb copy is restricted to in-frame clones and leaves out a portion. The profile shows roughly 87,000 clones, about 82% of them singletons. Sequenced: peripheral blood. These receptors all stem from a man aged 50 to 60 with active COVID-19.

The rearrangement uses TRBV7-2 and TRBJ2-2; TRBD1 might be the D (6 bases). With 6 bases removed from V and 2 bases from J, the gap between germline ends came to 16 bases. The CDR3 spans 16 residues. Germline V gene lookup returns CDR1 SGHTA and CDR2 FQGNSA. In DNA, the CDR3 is TGTGCCAGCAGTCGACTACCAGGGGAAAACACCGGGGAGCTGTTTTTT. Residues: CASSRLPGENTGELFF.

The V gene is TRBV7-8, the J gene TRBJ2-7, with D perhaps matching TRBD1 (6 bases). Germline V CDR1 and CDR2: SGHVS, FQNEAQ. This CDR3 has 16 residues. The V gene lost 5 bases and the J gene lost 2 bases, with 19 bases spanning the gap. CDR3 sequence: CASSPYRVPGAYEQYF. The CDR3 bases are TGTGCCAGCAGCCCATACCGGGTGCCAGGGGCCTACGAGCAGTACTTC.

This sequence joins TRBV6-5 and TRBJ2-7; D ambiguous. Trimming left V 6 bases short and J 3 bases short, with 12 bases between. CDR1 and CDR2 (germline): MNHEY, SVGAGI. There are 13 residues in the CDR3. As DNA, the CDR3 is TGTGCCAGCAGCCACCTGGCGGACTACGAGCAGTACTTC. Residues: CASSHLADYEQYF.

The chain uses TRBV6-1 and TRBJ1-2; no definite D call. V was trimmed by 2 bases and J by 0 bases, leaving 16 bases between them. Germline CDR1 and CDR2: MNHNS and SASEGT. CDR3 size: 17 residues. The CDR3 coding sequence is TGTGCCAGCAGTGAACGGGATAGGGCCGGTGCTAACTATGGCTACACCTTC. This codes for CASSERDRAGANYGYTF.

CDR3 loop: CASSIDRRTDTQYF. In nucleotides, the CDR3 is TGTGCCAGCAGCATTGACAGGCGCACAGATACGCAGTATTTT. V is TRBV9 and J is TRBJ2-3, with a tentative D call TRBD1 (6 bases). Germline V gene lookup returns CDR1 SGDLS and CDR2 YYNGEE. The V gene lost 4 bases and the J gene lost 1 base, with 10 bases spanning the gap. This CDR3 is 14 amino acids long.

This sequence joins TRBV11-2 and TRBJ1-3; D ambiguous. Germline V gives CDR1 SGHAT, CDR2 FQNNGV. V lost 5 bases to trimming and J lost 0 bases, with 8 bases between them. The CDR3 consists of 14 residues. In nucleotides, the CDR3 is TGTGCCAGCAGCCCCCAGTACTCTGGAAACACCATATATTTT. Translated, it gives CASSPQYSGNTIYF.

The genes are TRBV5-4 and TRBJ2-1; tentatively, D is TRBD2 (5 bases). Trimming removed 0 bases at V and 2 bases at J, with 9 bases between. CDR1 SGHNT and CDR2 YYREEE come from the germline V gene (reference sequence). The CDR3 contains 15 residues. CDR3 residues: CASSLVNSAYNEQFF. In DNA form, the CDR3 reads TGTGCCAGCAGCTTGGTGAATAGCGCCTACAATGAGCAGTTCTTC.

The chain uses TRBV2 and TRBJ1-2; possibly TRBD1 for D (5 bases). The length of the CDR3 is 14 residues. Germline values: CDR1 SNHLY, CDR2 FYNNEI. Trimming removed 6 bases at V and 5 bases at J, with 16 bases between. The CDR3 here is CASRGQTRAYGYTF. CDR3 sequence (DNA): TGTGCCAGCAGGGGGCAGACACGGGCGTATGGCTACACCTTC. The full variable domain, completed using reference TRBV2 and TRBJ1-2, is EPEVTQTPSHQVTQMGQEVILRCVPISNHLYFYWYRQILGQKVEFLVSFYNNEISEKSEIFDDQFSVERPDGSNFTLKIRSTKLEDSAMYFCASRGQTRAYGYTFGSGTRLTVV.

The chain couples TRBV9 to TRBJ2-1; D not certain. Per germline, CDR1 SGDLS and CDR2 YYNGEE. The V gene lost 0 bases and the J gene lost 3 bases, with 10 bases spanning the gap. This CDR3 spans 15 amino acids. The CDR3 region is CASSVESYIYNEQFF. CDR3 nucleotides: TGTGCCAGCAGCGTAGAGAGTTATATCTACAATGAGCAGTTCTTC. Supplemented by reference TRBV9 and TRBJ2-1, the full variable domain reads DSGVTQTPKHLITATGQRVTLRCSPRSGDLSVYWYQQSLDQGLQFLIQYYNGEERAKGNILERFSAQQFPDLHSELNLSSLELGDSALYFCASSVESYIYNEQFFGPGTRLTVL.

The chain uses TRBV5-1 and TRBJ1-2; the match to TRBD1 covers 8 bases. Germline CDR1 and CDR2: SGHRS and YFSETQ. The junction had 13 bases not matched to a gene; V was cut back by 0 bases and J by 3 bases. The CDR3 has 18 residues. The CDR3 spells CASSLGLGAGQVDYGYTF. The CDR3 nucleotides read TGCGCCAGCAGCTTGGGGCTTGGCGCGGGACAGGTTGACTATGGCTACACCTTC.

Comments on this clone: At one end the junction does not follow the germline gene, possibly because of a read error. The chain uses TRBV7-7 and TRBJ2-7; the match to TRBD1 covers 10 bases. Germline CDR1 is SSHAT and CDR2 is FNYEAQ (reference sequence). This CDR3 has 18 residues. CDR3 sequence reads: CASSLFETGTGVYHEQYF. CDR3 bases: TGTGCTAGCAGCTTATTCGAGACCGGGACAGGGGTTTACCACGAGCAGTACTTC.

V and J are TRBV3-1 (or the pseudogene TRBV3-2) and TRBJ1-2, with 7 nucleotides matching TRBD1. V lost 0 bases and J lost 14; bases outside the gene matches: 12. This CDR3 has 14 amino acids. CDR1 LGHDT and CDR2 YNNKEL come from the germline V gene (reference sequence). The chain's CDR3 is CASSQDAGQFPGTF. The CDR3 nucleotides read TGTGCCAGCAGCCAAGATGCGGGACAGTTCCCGGGGACCTTC.

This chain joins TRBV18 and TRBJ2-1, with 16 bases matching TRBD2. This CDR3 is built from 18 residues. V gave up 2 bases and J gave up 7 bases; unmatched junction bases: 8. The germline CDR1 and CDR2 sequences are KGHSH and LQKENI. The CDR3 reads CASSPVGTSGGARNEQFF. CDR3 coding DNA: TGTGCCAGCTCACCAGTCGGGACTAGCGGGGGGGCCAGAAATGAGCAGTTCTTC.

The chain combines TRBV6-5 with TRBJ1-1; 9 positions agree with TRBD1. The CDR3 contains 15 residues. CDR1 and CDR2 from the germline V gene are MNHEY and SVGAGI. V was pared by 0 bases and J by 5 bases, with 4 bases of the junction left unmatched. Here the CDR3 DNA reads TGTGCCAGCAGTTACTCGAGACAGGGGGATACTGAAGCTTTCTTT. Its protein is CASSYSRQGDTEAFF.

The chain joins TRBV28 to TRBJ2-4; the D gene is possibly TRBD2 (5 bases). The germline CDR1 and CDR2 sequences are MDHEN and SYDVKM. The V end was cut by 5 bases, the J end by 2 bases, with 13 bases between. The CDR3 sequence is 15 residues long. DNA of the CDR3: TGTGCCAGCAGTAGGAGGTCGGGGACCAAAAACATTCAGTACTTC. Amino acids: CASSRRSGTKNIQYF.

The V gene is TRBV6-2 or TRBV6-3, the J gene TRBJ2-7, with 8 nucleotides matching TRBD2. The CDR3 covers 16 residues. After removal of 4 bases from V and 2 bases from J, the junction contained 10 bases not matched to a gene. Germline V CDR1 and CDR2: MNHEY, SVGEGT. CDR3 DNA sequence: TGTGCCAGCAGTTCCCTCGGAGCGGGAGTCACCTACGAGCAGTACTTC. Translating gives CASSSLGAGVTYEQYF.

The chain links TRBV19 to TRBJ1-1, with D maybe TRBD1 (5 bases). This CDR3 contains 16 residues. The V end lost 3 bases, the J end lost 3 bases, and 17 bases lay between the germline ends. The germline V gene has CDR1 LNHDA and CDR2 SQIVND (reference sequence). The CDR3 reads CASSIGAGGTDTEAFF. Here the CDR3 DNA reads TGTGCCAGTAGTATCGGCGCCGGGGGGACGGACACTGAAGCTTTCTTT.

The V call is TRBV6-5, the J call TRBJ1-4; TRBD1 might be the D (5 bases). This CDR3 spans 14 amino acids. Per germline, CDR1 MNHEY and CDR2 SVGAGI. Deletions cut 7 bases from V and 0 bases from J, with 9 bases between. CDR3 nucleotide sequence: TGTGCCAGCAATCCAGGGACAACTAATGAAAAACTGTTTTTT. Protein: CASNPGTTNEKLFF.

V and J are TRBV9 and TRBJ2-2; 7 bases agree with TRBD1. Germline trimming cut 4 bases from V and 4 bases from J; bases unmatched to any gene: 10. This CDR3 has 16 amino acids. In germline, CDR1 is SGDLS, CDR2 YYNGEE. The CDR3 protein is CASSPFRTGSTGELFF. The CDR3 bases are TGTGCCAGCAGCCCATTTCGGACAGGTTCCACCGGGGAGCTGTTTTTT.

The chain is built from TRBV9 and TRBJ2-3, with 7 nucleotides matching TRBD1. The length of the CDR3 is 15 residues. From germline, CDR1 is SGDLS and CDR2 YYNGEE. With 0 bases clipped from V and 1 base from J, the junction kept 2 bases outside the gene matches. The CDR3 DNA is TGTGCCAGCAGCGTAGAGGGGGCTCGCACAGATACGCAGTATTTT. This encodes CASSVEGARTDTQYF.

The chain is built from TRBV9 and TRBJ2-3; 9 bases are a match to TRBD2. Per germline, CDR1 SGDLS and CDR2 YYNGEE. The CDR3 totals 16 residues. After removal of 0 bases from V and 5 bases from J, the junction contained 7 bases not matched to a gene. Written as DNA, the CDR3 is TGTGCCAGCAGCGTAGCGAGGACTAGCGCAGAAGATACGCAGTATTTT. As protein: CASSVARTSAEDTQYF. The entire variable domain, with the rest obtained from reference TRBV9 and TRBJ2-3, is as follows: DSGVTQTPKHLITATGQRVTLRCSPRSGDLSVYWYQQSLDQGLQFLIQYYNGEERAKGNILERFSAQQFPDLHSELNLSSLELGDSALYFCASSVARTSAEDTQYFGPGTRLTVL.